One and the same sample provided the 3 T cell receptor beta chains below, sequenced in a study of T cells in Graves' hyperthyroidism and ophthalmopathy (dated by TCRdb to the late 2010s). The library was prepared using multiplex PCR. The run used an Illumina HiSeq 2000. Amplification of TCR beta CDR3 regions was carried out from RNA transcripts. A first-round RT-PCR of the TCR CDR3 used the HTBI primer set with the Qiagen OneStep RT-PCR kit. The public reads were run again by TCRdb, first through fastp at Q25 and then through MiXCR, and only productive beta chains were kept. Every CDR3 protein is listed once, alongside the most common genes and DNA of its rows. Here the sample has around 600,000 distinct CDR3 sequences; 13% to 15% occur a single time. The biggest ten clones account for roughly an eighth of the sample. Input material: blood. The receptor source for this set is a woman aged 45-60 years with Graves' ophthalmopathy.

The rearrangement uses TRBV27 and TRBJ2-1; 8 bases map to TRBD2. Unmatched junction bases numbered 6, after V lost 5 bases and J lost 15 bases. This CDR3 has 11 residues. Germline V lookup: CDR1 MNHEY, CDR2 SMNVEV (reference sequence). The CDR3 reads CASSGTSRRFF. In DNA form, the CDR3 reads TGTGCCAGCAGTGGGACTAGTAGGCGGTTCTTC.

This clonotype showed up many times. CDR3 in amino acids: CASGPDSLNYEQYF. CDR3 sequence (DNA): TGTGCTAGTGGACCGGACTCCCTTAACTACGAGCAGTACTTC. V usage is TRBV12-5 and J usage is TRBJ2-7, with D tentatively TRBD2 (5 bases). The V and J ends lost 6 bases and 3 bases respectively, with 15 bases between them. This CDR3 comprises 14 residues. CDR1 is LGHNT and CDR2 is FRNRAP in the germline V gene.

A few counts support this clonotype. The CDR3 end shows no conserved phenylalanine or tryptophan, and so a read error is likely. V gene TRBV12-3 or TRBV12-4 combines with J gene TRBJ2-7; 13 bases fit TRBD2. This CDR3 has 16 residues. With 5 bases clipped from V and 2 bases from J, the junction kept 6 bases outside the gene matches. CDR3 in DNA: TGTGCCAGCAGTGGGGGGACTAGCGGGAAACCCTACGAGCAGTACATC. Translated, it gives CASSGGTSGKPYEQYI.